Described below is a single T cell receptor beta chain sequence and its context. V gave up 1 base and J gave up 5 bases, with 15 bases separating them. In germline, CDR1 is LGHNA, CDR2 YSLEER. The CDR3 consists of 16 residues. TCRdb's copy holds only in-frame clones and misses some; the assay was immunoSEQ multiplex PCR. The top ten hold 0.37% of the sample, which has approximately 75,000 clones, around 90% seen once. This sample is part of a study of OX40 agonist ivuxolimab in advanced cancers. The clonotype comes from an adult with an advanced solid tumor such as melanoma, head and neck, liver or kidney cancer. Sample: CD4+ or CD8+ T cells sorted from blood, taken in a trial of the OX40 agonist ivuxolimab. V and J are TRBV4-3 and TRBJ2-1; D unresolved. The CDR3 spells CASSQAIQVSHNEQFF. The CDR3, as DNA: TGCGCCAGCAGCCAAGCAATCCAAGTCAGCCACAATGAGCAGTTCTTC.